This T cell receptor beta chain came from a study of T cell responses to AZD1222 COVID-19 vaccine. In the case of this clone: Its antigen is as yet unknown.

Germline V CDR1 and CDR2: SEHNR, FQNEAQ (reference sequence). The ends were cut back, 2 bases at V and 2 bases at J, with 6 bases in the middle. There are 14 residues in the CDR3. Study-wide results and limits: Mostly white British, mostly female donors; authors suggested clonal diversity may be underestimated. AZD1222 recipients seropositive at baseline numbered only 6 or 7.

Generated by immunoSEQ multiplex PCR, the TCRdb table keeps only in-frame clones and is missing some. The profile shows roughly 91,000 clones, about 88% of them singletons. The source was peripheral blood, collected on day 0 of AZD1222 vaccination. This clonotype was sampled from an adult in good health. The chain carries TRBV7-9 and TRBJ1-4, with D unresolved. For the CDR3, the DNA is TGTGCCAGCAGCTTATGGGGTACTAATGAAAAACTGTTTTTT. It is translated as CASSLWGTNEKLFF.